This T cell receptor (beta chain) came from a study of OX40 agonist ivuxolimab in advanced cancers. TCRdb's copy holds only in-frame clones and misses some; the assay was immunoSEQ multiplex PCR. The sample holds 100,000 or so clones, 95% to 96% seen once. The CDR3 contains 16 residues. Germline V gene lookup returns CDR1 LNHNV and CDR2 YYDKDF (reference sequence). The ends lost 5 bases at V and 4 bases at J; junction bases unmatched: 9. The starting material was CD4+ or CD8+ T cells sorted from blood, obtained in a trial of the OX40 agonist ivuxolimab. The chain has TRBV15 and TRBJ2-3, with TRBD2 matching 10 bases. This TCR was recovered from an adult with an advanced solid tumor such as melanoma, head and neck, liver or kidney cancer. The CDR3 reads CATSGSSGSHPDTQYF. CDR3 nucleotides: TGTGCCACCAGCGGGTCTAGCGGGAGTCATCCAGATACGCAGTATTTT.